Each of the 5 T cell receptor beta chains below was sequenced from the same sample in a study of T cells in Graves' hyperthyroidism and ophthalmopathy. The CDR3 regions of TCR beta were amplified from RNA transcripts. A first-round RT-PCR of the TCR CDR3 used the HTBI primer set. TCRdb independently ran MiXCR on the multiplex PCR reads; one entry per CDR3 protein. Seen here are about 210,000 distinct CDR3 sequences, approximately 17% observed once, and the top ten hold roughly 53%. Sequencing was performed on blood. The receptors were sampled from a man aged 50 to 60 with Graves' hyperthyroidism.

Remarks on this clonotype: Just one base apart from a much larger clone, this may be a read error. This chain links TRBV7-3 with TRBJ2-3, with 9 bases identical to TRBD1. The length of the CDR3 is 15 residues. Germline assignment: CDR1 SGHTA and CDR2 FQGTGA. The CDR3: CASSLLGQGTDAQYF. As DNA, the CDR3 is TGTGCCAGCAGCTTACTGGGACAGGGCACAGATGCGCAGTATTTT.

This clonotype was observed at least ten times. The CDR3 is CASRPLDGGATDTQYF. CDR3 sequence (DNA): TGTGCCAGCAGACCATTGGACGGGGGGGCCACAGATACGCAGTATTTT. The chain uses TRBV2 and TRBJ2-3; 8 bases line up with TRBD2. This CDR3 spans 16 amino acids. The junction had 10 bases not matched to a gene; V was cut back by 6 bases and J by 2 bases. Per the germline V gene, CDR1 is SNHLY and CDR2 is FYNNEI.

This clonotype was detected a few times. This chain uses TRBV19 with TRBJ2-1, with 10 positions matching TRBD1. The CDR3 has 17 amino acids. The germline gives CDR1 LNHDA, CDR2 SQIVND (reference sequence). The ends lost 7 bases at V and 8 bases at J; junction bases unmatched: 17. In DNA form, the CDR3 reads TGTGCCAGTACACGGGACAGGGGCCCCTCGAGGCGGTATGAGCAGTTCTTC. It is translated as CASTRDRGPSRRYEQFF. Drawing the rest from reference TRBV19 and TRBJ2-1, the complete variable domain is DGGITQSPKYLFRKEGQNVTLSCEQNLNHDAMYWYRQDPGQGLRLIYYSQIVNDFQKGDIAEGYSVSREKKESFPLTVTSAQKNPTAFYLCASTRDRGPSRRYEQFFGPGTRLTVL.

This clonotype was observed a few times. This chain connects TRBV15 to TRBJ2-6; TRBD1 might be the D (6 bases). Germline V gene sequence: CDR1 LNHNV, CDR2 YYDKDF (reference sequence). The CDR3 runs 18 residues. Trimming shortened V by 1 base and J by 4 bases, and 17 bases separated the two germline ends. The CDR3 loop reads CATSRGDMVSGGANVLTF. The CDR3 region has the DNA TGTGCCACCAGCAGAGGGGACATGGTCTCGGGGGGGGCCAACGTCCTGACTTTC.

The chain links TRBV4-3 to TRBJ2-7; D is possibly TRBD1 (6 bases). V lost 2 bases to trimming and J lost 7 bases, with 18 bases between them. The V gene's germline CDR1 is LGHNA and CDR2 YSLEER. This CDR3 region has 15 residues. The CDR3 is CASSQIPGQPGEQYF. The CDR3 nucleotides read TGCGCCAGCAGCCAAATCCCCGGACAGCCTGGTGAGCAGTACTTC.